This is a list of T cell receptor beta chains from one sample in a study of cytotoxic CD8 clonotypes in ibrutinib-treated CLL. Assay used: immunoSEQ multiplex PCR; TCRdb lists only in-frame clones, some missing. This table holds roughly 150,000 clones, approximately 80% found once. The sequenced sample was PBMCs, obtained after 24 months of ibrutinib treatment. These receptors all come from a human donor with chronic lymphocytic leukemia. Both conserved end residues are part of each CDR3. D genes are given only for firm matches. Not every row has a clone size; where given, it reads once, few, many or a size class.

d_gene	v_gene	abundance	j_gene	CDR3aa	CDR3nt
TRBD2	TRBV7-8	-	TRBJ2-1	CASRIGGSGEQFF	TGTGCCAGCAGGATTGGCGGGAGTGGTGAGCAGTTCTTC
-	TRBV5-1	few	TRBJ1-2	CASSLGGGQYLYGYTF	TGCGCCAGCAGCTTGGGGGGAGGACAGTACCTCTATGGCTACACCTTC
-	TRBV7-8	once	TRBJ2-7	CASSRGRDKSSYEQYF	TGTGCCAGCAGCCGCGGAAGGGACAAGAGCTCCTACGAGCAGTACTTC
-	TRBV15	-	TRBJ1-3	CATSRDSTSAGNTIYF	TGTGCCACCAGCAGAGATTCCACCTCGGCTGGAAACACCATATATTTT
-	TRBV6-1	once	TRBJ1-2	CASENDSYGYTF	TGTGCCAGCGAAAACGACAGCTATGGCTACACCTTC
-	TRBV5-6	-	TRBJ1-3	CATTVGTGNTIYF	TGTGCCACTACGGTCGGAACTGGAAACACCATATATTTT
-	TRBV5-1	-	TRBJ1-3	CASSLGQSSGNTIYF	TGCGCCAGCAGCTTGGGACAGAGCTCTGGAAACACCATATATTTT
TRBD2	TRBV4-2	once	TRBJ2-7	CASSQVASGGSYEQYF	TGTGCCAGCAGCCAAGTGGCTAGCGGGGGATCCTACGAGCAGTACTTC
-	TRBV16	few	TRBJ1-1	CASSQLVGPATEAFF	TGTGCCAGCAGCCAATTGGTCGGCCCCGCCACTGAAGCTTTCTTT
-	TRBV30	-	TRBJ1-5	CAWTAYEGQPQHF	TGTGCCTGGACGGCTTATGAGGGTCAGCCCCAGCATTTT
TRBD2	TRBV7-8	-	TRBJ2-4	CASSSQGLAGGGIQYF	TGTGCCAGCAGCAGCCAGGGACTAGCGGGGGGTGGCATTCAGTACTTC
-	TRBV28	-	TRBJ2-7	CASSRPYEQYF	TGTGCCAGCAGCCGCCCTTACGAGCAGTACTTC
-	TRBV11-2	-	TRBJ2-3	CASSLLTADTQYF	TGTGCCAGCAGCTTACTGACGGCAGATACGCAGTATTTT
-	TRBV6-5	-	TRBJ1-2	CASRNRESPFYGYTF	TGTGCCAGCAGAAACAGGGAGTCCCCATTCTATGGCTACACCTTC